These T cell receptor beta chains were read from a single sample in a study of T cells in Graves' hyperthyroidism and ophthalmopathy. TCRdb re-derived calls from the multiplex PCR reads in MiXCR, one entry per CDR3 protein. The profile covers some 560,000 distinct CDR3 sequences, with 13% to 15% appearing a single time and about 15% taken by the ten largest. The specimen sequenced was blood. The receptors were sampled from a woman between 40 and 50 years old with Graves' hyperthyroidism. The conserved cysteine and the conserved F or W are not part of the CDR3 here.

TRBV2	TRBJ1-5	ASNVGLDQPQH
TRBV15	TRBJ1-1	ATSREWGTEAF
TRBV14	TRBJ2-2	ASGTGTGTGELF
TRBV6-1	TRBJ2-7	ASSERRTWDEQY
TRBV12-3/TRBV12-4	TRBJ2-3	ASSDPADTQY
TRBV12-3/TRBV12-4	TRBJ2-7	ASSPRTTGAEQY
TRBV12-3/TRBV12-4	TRBJ1-2	ASSFIMGGDYGYT
TRBV12-3/TRBV12-4	TRBJ2-5	ASSPTGTMGETQY
TRBV10-2	TRBJ1-1	ASAPQTGRFAEAF
TRBV7-9	TRBJ1-3	ASSEGAGNTIY
TRBV14	TRBJ1-4	ASSHQDRVDEKLF
TRBV30	TRBJ1-1	AWIRTEAF
TRBV3-1	TRBJ2-5	ANSQGGGISKTQY
TRBV7-9	TRBJ1-1	ASSEDRAPMNTEAF
TRBV6-1	TRBJ2-7	ASSSVNTGYEQY
TRBV6-1	TRBJ2-5	ASRARDSQETQY
TRBV7-2	TRBJ2-1	ASTTSVGLAGYNEQF
TRBV6-1	TRBJ1-4	ASSSGQFDEKLF
TRBV3-1	TRBJ1-6	ASSLTTGDNSPLH
TRBV12-3/TRBV12-4	TRBJ1-3	ASSTRQSGNTIY
TRBV5-5	TRBJ2-2	ASRDGTANTGELF
TRBV3-1	TRBJ1-4	ASSQDGQGANEKLF
TRBV4-2	TRBJ1-1	ASSQPGTETNTEAF
TRBV6-1	TRBJ2-5	AGQQWETQY
TRBV27	TRBJ1-4	ASSQIQGGEKLF
TRBV3-1	TRBJ1-1	ASSQGDRVSTEAF
TRBV6-1	TRBJ1-1	ASSAKEGSDPEAF
TRBV28	TRBJ2-1	ASSLSGAASSYNEQF
TRBV20-1	TRBJ2-7	SASYGQGGYEQY
TRBV30	TRBJ1-1	AWSRTVPNTEAF
TRBV12-3/TRBV12-4	TRBJ1-2	ASSPPMGQNYGYT
TRBV18	TRBJ1-4	ASSPFPLQSTNEKLF
TRBV28	TRBJ1-4	AVLGGEKLF
TRBV9	TRBJ1-5	ASSVGVGAQPQH
TRBV14	TRBJ1-3	ASSQAGYSGNTIY
TRBV3-1	TRBJ1-2	ASSGQGFYGYT
TRBV5-1	TRBJ2-7	ASSLARQGKIYEQY
TRBV3-1	TRBJ1-4	ASSQADRDEKLF
TRBV5-1	TRBJ1-1	ASSLGRGLSSTEAF
TRBV5-1	TRBJ1-1	ASSLVVGGDTEAF
TRBV4-1	TRBJ2-7	ASSQDWRGGYEQY
TRBV20-1	TRBJ2-2	SAREWRLRSNTGELF
TRBV5-6	TRBJ2-2	ASSSVVAGRAGELF
TRBV2	TRBJ1-4	ASSGQGAAEKLF
TRBV18	TRBJ2-2	ASSPRSTNTGELF
TRBV10-2	TRBJ2-7	ASSVYRDRDSYEQY
TRBV5-1	TRBJ2-3	ASSLGSTGTDTQY
TRBV19	TRBJ2-1	ASSISPHPYNEQF
TRBV28	TRBJ2-7	ASRAPQSYEQY
TRBV5-1	TRBJ2-7	ASSVQVFGEQY